These T cell receptor beta chains were read from a single sample in a study of shared clonotypes between healthy human individuals. Method: immunoSEQ multiplex PCR; TCRdb's copy keeps in-frame clones and lacks some. The sample has 1,400,000 or so clones, 97% to 99% seen once; the top ten hold over 0.3%. The sample comprised naive CD4+ T cells sorted from blood. All receptors derive from a man aged 25 to 40 in good health. The CDR3 runs from the conserved cysteine through the conserved F or W. D genes are given only for firm matches. Size tells how often a clone was seen (once, few, many) or the class of an expanded clone, and some rows leave it out.

V: TRBV7-9; size: NA; J: TRBJ2-1; D: TRBD2; CDR3: CASSPRGSGSAPDNEQFF; DNA: TGTGCCAGCAGCCCTCGAGGTAGCGGGAGCGCTCCCGACAATGAGCAGTTCTTC
V: TRBV19; size: once; J: TRBJ1-5; D: NA; CDR3: CASSISIFSNQPQHF; DNA: TGTGCCAGTAGTATTTCCATTTTCAGCAATCAGCCCCAGCATTTT
V: TRBV30; size: once; J: TRBJ2-7; D: NA; CDR3: CAGKTPVDYEQYF; DNA: TGTGCCGGTAAGACGCCGGTAGACTACGAGCAGTACTTC
V: TRBV28; size: NA; J: TRBJ2-4; D: NA; CDR3: CASSIQGGKNIQYF; DNA: TGTGCCAGCAGTATCCAGGGGGGCAAAAACATTCAGTACTTC
V: TRBV5-6; size: NA; J: TRBJ2-7; D: TRBD2; CDR3: CASSFRLLTSEYEQYF; DNA: TGTGCCAGCAGCTTCCGCCTCCTAACTAGCGAGTACGAGCAGTACTTC
V: TRBV5-1; size: NA; J: TRBJ1-3; D: NA; CDR3: CASSLGRGDSGNTIYF; DNA: TGCGCCAGCAGCCTGGGTCGGGGTGACTCTGGAAACACCATATATTTT
V: TRBV25-1; size: NA; J: TRBJ2-1; D: NA; CDR3: CASSELPGTYNEQFF; DNA: TGTGCCAGCAGTGAACTACCGGGAACCTACAATGAGCAGTTCTTC
V: TRBV7-9; size: NA; J: TRBJ2-1; D: TRBD2; CDR3: CASSYPSSGGSSYNEQFF; DNA: TGTGCCAGCAGCTACCCCTCTAGTGGCGGGAGCTCCTACAATGAGCAGTTCTTC
V: TRBV2; size: NA; J: TRBJ2-7; D: TRBD2; CDR3: CASSDLAGFYEQYF; DNA: TGTGCCAGCAGTGATTTAGCGGGCTTTTACGAGCAGTACTTC
V: TRBV7-2; size: NA; J: TRBJ2-1; D: TRBD2; CDR3: CASSLVAGGRDEQFF; DNA: TGTGCCAGCAGCTTAGTGGCGGGAGGGCGGGATGAGCAGTTCTTC
V: TRBV19; size: NA; J: TRBJ2-3; D: NA; CDR3: CASSANRVTDTQYF; DNA: TGTGCCAGTAGTGCTAACCGGGTTACAGATACGCAGTATTTT
V: TRBV5-1; size: NA; J: TRBJ1-1; D: NA; CDR3: CASSFGDKSTEAFF; DNA: TGCGCCAGCAGCTTTGGAGACAAAAGCACTGAAGCTTTCTTT
V: TRBV28; size: NA; J: TRBJ2-1; D: NA; CDR3: CASSFSNEQFF; DNA: TGTGCCAGCAGTTTCAGCAATGAGCAGTTCTTC
V: TRBV5-8; size: NA; J: TRBJ2-7; D: NA; CDR3: CASSLYGTSAYEQYF; DNA: TGTGCCAGCAGCTTGTACGGGACTTCCGCCTACGAGCAGTACTTC
V: TRBV7-2; size: once; J: TRBJ2-2; D: NA; CDR3: CASSLTEGTGELFF; DNA: TGTGCCAGCAGCTTAACGGAGGGCACCGGGGAGCTGTTTTTT
V: TRBV5-1; size: NA; J: TRBJ1-3; D: TRBD1; CDR3: CASSLQGAVGNTIYF; DNA: TGCGCCAGCAGCCTTCAGGGGGCGGTTGGAAACACCATATATTTT
V: TRBV6-1; size: NA; J: TRBJ2-7; D: TRBD1; CDR3: CASTKDRTYEQYF; DNA: TGTGCCAGCACCAAGGACAGGACCTACGAGCAGTACTTC
V: TRBV2; size: NA; J: TRBJ2-2; D: NA; CDR3: CASRKDSNTGELFF; DNA: TGTGCCAGCAGAAAGGACTCGAACACCGGGGAGCTGTTTTTT
V: TRBV6-4; size: NA; J: TRBJ2-2; D: TRBD2; CDR3: CASSRLAGAGELFF; DNA: TGTGCCAGCAGCCGACTAGCGGGAGCTGGGGAGCTGTTTTTT
V: TRBV25-1; size: NA; J: TRBJ1-2; D: NA; CDR3: CASSVRVGYGYTF; DNA: TGTGCCAGCAGTGTGAGGGTAGGCTATGGCTACACCTTC
V: TRBV7-2; size: NA; J: TRBJ2-7; D: TRBD2; CDR3: CASSLALAGAYEQYF; DNA: TGTGCCAGCAGCTTAGCTCTAGCGGGAGCCTACGAGCAGTACTTC
V: TRBV14; size: NA; J: TRBJ2-3; D: NA; CDR3: CASSQGLLAQYF; DNA: TGTGCCAGCAGCCAAGGACTTCTCGCGCAGTATTTT
V: TRBV7-7; size: NA; J: TRBJ2-2; D: NA; CDR3: CASSMGLMNTGELFF; DNA: TGTGCTAGCAGCATGGGACTTATGAACACCGGGGAGCTGTTTTTT
V: TRBV7-9; size: NA; J: TRBJ2-3; D: TRBD1; CDR3: CASSMPGGFTDTQYF; DNA: TGTGCCAGCAGTATGCCAGGGGGCTTCACAGATACGCAGTATTTT
V: TRBV6-6; size: NA; J: TRBJ2-7; D: NA; CDR3: CASSWQGGTLGEQYF; DNA: TGTGCCAGCAGTTGGCAGGGAGGTACGTTGGGCGAGCAGTACTTC
V: TRBV19; size: NA; J: TRBJ2-6; D: NA; CDR3: CASSPGQFFSGANVLTF; DNA: TGTGCCAGTAGTCCCGGACAGTTTTTCTCTGGGGCCAACGTCCTGACTTTC
V: TRBV13; size: once; J: TRBJ1-5; D: NA; CDR3: CASSLRLQPQHF; DNA: TGTGCCAGCAGCTTGAGGCTCCAGCCCCAGCATTTT
V: TRBV29-1; size: NA; J: TRBJ2-5; D: NA; CDR3: CSVAVAAQETQYF; DNA: TGCAGCGTCGCAGTAGCGGCACAAGAGACCCAGTACTTC